This T cell receptor beta chain was sequenced for a study of graft-versus-host responses after intestinal transplantation. Study conclusions and caveats: GvH clones occurred in recipient marrow; some first appeared in ileum or blood.

As for this clone: The antigen is unknown.

Here immunoSEQ multiplex PCR was the method, and the copy in TCRdb shows in-frame clones only, minus some. The data hold roughly 100,000 clones, with about 90% observed a single time. The receptor was derived from a human donor who received an intestinal transplant. Sequenced here: unstimulated CD4+ T cells sorted from spleen or lymph node cells, sampled before intestinal transplant.

The CDR3 protein is CASSLEGQQETQYF. The CDR3 DNA follows: TGCGCCAGCAGCTTGGAGGGCCAACAAGAGACCCAGTACTTC. The rearrangement joins TRBV5-1 to TRBJ2-5; D is unresolved. CDR1 and CDR2 from the germline V gene are SGHRS and YFSETQ. This CDR3 has 14 residues. V dropped 0 bases and J dropped 2 bases, with 8 bases sitting between them.